This TCR beta chain derives from a study of shared clonotypes between healthy human individuals. Study observations and caveats: Non-shared clonotypes were found to have lower generation probabilities than the clonotypes that were shared by all four of the sorted-subset donors.

TCRdb's copy holds only in-frame clones and misses some; the assay was immunoSEQ multiplex PCR. The repertoire holds about 1.1 million clones, with approximately 80% as singletons. Points on this clone: Its antigen is unidentified.

The CDR3 loop spans 16 amino acids. Germline loops: CDR1 SNHLY, CDR2 FYNNEI. After removal of 9 bases from V and 7 bases from J, the junction contained 19 bases not matched to a gene. Sequenced input: memory CD4+ T cells from PBMCs. Subset indicated: CD45RA-negative fraction. The J gene is TRBJ1-2, the V gene TRBV2; TRBD1 aligns across 8 bases. The sequence derives from a man aged 18-30 years in good health. Some clones in this sample may be carry-over from other donors' samples. The CDR3 nucleotides read TGTGCCAGAGGAAGTATGTCGACCCAGGGGGCTAGTGGCTACACCTTC. Its translation is CARGSMSTQGASGYTF.